This passage covers 10 T cell receptor beta chains from one sample sequenced in a study of early T cells in non-severe SARS-CoV-2 infection. MiXCR, applied by TCRdb to the 5' RACE reads, yields one record per CDR3 protein. The sample shows roughly 80,000 distinct CDR3 sequences, about 15% of them seen only once. Sequencing used whole blood. The receptors originated from an adult who was a healthcare worker with PCR-confirmed SARS-CoV-2 infection or an uninfected control (not recorded which).

The chain combines TRBV11-2 with TRBJ1-4; 11 bases map to TRBD1. This CDR3 is built from 18 residues. The junction had 6 bases not matched to a gene; V was cut back by 3 bases and J by 0 bases. CDR1 and CDR2 (germline): SGHAT, FQNNGV. The CDR3 nucleotides read TGTGCCAGCAGCTTCGGGACAGGGGGTCCTGCAACTAATGAAAAACTGTTTTTT. Translating gives CASSFGTGGPATNEKLFF. Looking up the rest from reference TRBV11-2 and TRBJ1-4 gives the full variable domain: EAGVAQSPRYKIIEKRQSVAFWCNPISGHATLYWYQQILGQGPKLLIQFQNNGVVDDSQLPKDRFSAERLKGVDSTLKIQPAKLEDSAVYLCASSFGTGGPATNEKLFFGSGTQLSVL.

Only a few counts were recorded for this clonotype. The chain couples TRBV9 to TRBJ2-7; 8 bases align to TRBD1. The CDR3 spans 15 residues. V trimming: 2 bases; J trimming: 2 bases; junction bases outside the gene matches: 6. The germline V gene encodes CDR1 SGDLS and CDR2 YYNGEE. The CDR3 nucleotides are TGTGCCAGCAGCGTCTCGACACAGGGGGCCTACGAGCAGTACTTC. Translated: CASSVSTQGAYEQYF.

The rearrangement uses TRBV3-1 and TRBJ2-1, with TRBD2 matching over 11 bases. After removal of 1 base from V and 8 bases from J, the junction contained 13 bases not matched to a gene. There are 18 residues in the CDR3. The germline V gene has CDR1 LGHDT and CDR2 YNNKEL (reference sequence). CDR3 residues: CASSQVTLLSGRADEQFF. For the CDR3, the DNA is TGTGCCAGCAGCCAAGTCACCCTCCTTAGCGGGAGGGCGGATGAGCAGTTCTTC.

The genes are TRBV29-1 and TRBJ2-1; D unclear. The CDR3 totals 13 residues. CDR1 is SQVTM and CDR2 is ANQGSEA in the germline V gene. V lost 5 bases and J 5 bases, leaving 13 bases between the germline ends. CDR3 nucleotide sequence: TGCAGCGTTCGACGGGCGCCTAACAATGAGCAGTTCTTC. Translating it yields CSVRRAPNNEQFF.

This clonotype was detected many times. The chain recombines TRBV12-3 or TRBV12-4 with TRBJ2-7; the match to TRBD2 covers 12 bases. V lost 0 bases to trimming and J lost 7 bases; unmatched junction nucleotides: 7. This CDR3 is built from 16 residues. The CDR3 region has the DNA TGTGCCAGCAGTTTAGCGGGACTAGCGGGCCGAGAGGAGCAGTACTTC. It encodes CASSLAGLAGREEQYF.

This clonotype was recorded at least ten times. The chain has TRBV7-3 and TRBJ2-3; D is unclear. V lost 6 bases and J 2 bases, leaving 9 bases between the germline ends. Germline CDR1 is SGHTA and CDR2 is FQGTGA. This CDR3 has 13 residues. CDR3 sequence reads: CASRPAATDTQYF. DNA of the CDR3: TGTGCCAGCAGGCCAGCAGCCACAGATACGCAGTATTTT.

This clonotype came up a few times. The CDR3 sequence is CASSSTPIAVKNTGELFF. In nucleotides, the CDR3 is TGCGCCAGCAGCTCAACTCCCATAGCGGTTAAGAACACCGGGGAGCTGTTTTTT. The chain couples TRBV5-1 to TRBJ2-2; D is possibly TRBD2 (6 bases). Trimming cost V 3 bases and J 1 base, with 19 bases left between them. The CDR3 has 18 amino acids. CDR1 and CDR2 (germline): SGHRS, YFSETQ. Full variable domain (outside the CDR3, taken from reference TRBV5-1 and TRBJ2-2): KAGVTQTPRYLIKTRGQQVTLSCSPISGHRSVSWYQQTPGQGLQFLFEYFSETQRNKGNFPGRFSGRQFSNSRSEMNVSTLELGDSALYLCASSSTPIAVKNTGELFFGEGSRLTVL.

The chain couples TRBV29-1 to TRBJ2-5, with 10 bases matching TRBD2. Germline-derived CDR1 and CDR2 are SQVTM and ANQGSEA. CDR3 length: 12 residues. V lost 6 bases to trimming and J lost 5 bases; unmatched junction nucleotides: 3. CDR3 in DNA: TGCAGCGTCCCGGGACTAGCGGAGACCCAGTACTTC. This sequence encodes CSVPGLAETQYF.

V usage is TRBV7-2 and J usage is TRBJ2-2; 8 bases map to TRBD1. Germline V CDR1 and CDR2: SGHTA, FQGNSA. The CDR3 is 15 residues long. With V trimmed by 1 base and J by 5 bases, 3 bases remained unmatched. The CDR3 DNA reads as TGTGCCAGCAGCTTAGAGACAGGGGTAACCGGGGAGCTGTTTTTT. It translates to CASSLETGVTGELFF.

The rearrangement links TRBV5-6 to TRBJ1-1; D call uncertain. Trimming stripped 1 base from V and 3 bases from J, with 10 bases between. The CDR3 extends over 14 amino acids. The germline V gene encodes CDR1 SGHDT and CDR2 YYEEEE. CDR3 region: CASSLYIMDTEAFF. The CDR3, as DNA: TGTGCCAGCAGCTTGTATATCATGGACACTGAAGCTTTCTTT.